This is a list of T cell receptor beta chains from one sample in a study of PD-1 blockade in mismatch repair-deficient tumors. Clones were sequenced by immunoSEQ multiplex PCR, and TCRdb holds only the in-frame ones, with some missing. Among tens of thousands of clones listed, roughly 83% were seen once. The sequenced sample was PBMCs, obtained before pembrolizumab treatment. The source is an adult with mismatch repair-deficient cancer. The CDR3 runs from the conserved cysteine through the conserved F or W. The order of the fields is clone size, J gene, D gene, V gene, CDR3 protein, CDR3 DNA. The D gene is left open where the match is weak. Where a row states a size, it is once, few, many or the class of an expanded clone; other rows omit it.

>-|TRBJ2-3|-|TRBV6-1
CASSEQGPTDTQYF
TGTGCCAGCAGTGAACAGGGGCCCACAGATACGCAGTATTTT
>-|TRBJ2-7|TRBD1|TRBV7-8
CASKTDRASLYEQYF
TGTGCCAGCAAGACGGACAGGGCCAGCCTCTACGAGCAGTACTTC
>-|TRBJ2-5|TRBD2|TRBV29-1
CSVAGTSGRVWETQYF
TGCAGCGTGGCCGGGACTAGCGGGAGGGTTTGGGAGACCCAGTACTTC
>once|TRBJ1-2|-|TRBV7-8
CASSEWSREVGYTF
TGTGCCAGCAGCGAGTGGTCACGGGAGGTGGGCTACACCTTC
>-|TRBJ1-2|-|TRBV4-1
CASSSIPGSYYGYTF
TGCGCCAGCAGCTCCATCCCAGGATCCTACTATGGCTACACCTTC
>few|TRBJ2-7|-|TRBV5-8
CASSLAQSYEQYF
TGTGCCAGCAGCTTGGCTCAGTCCTACGAGCAGTACTTC
>few|TRBJ2-7|-|TRBV9
CASSVLGDNEQYF
TGTGCCAGCAGCGTATTGGGGGACAACGAGCAGTACTTC
>-|TRBJ1-1|-|TRBV28
CASRRWNTEAFF
TGTGCCAGCAGACGGTGGAACACTGAAGCTTTCTTT
>-|TRBJ2-3|TRBD2|TRBV29-1
CTVTSDPTDTQYF
TGCACCGTAACTAGCGACCCCACAGATACGCAGTATTTT
>few|TRBJ2-7|TRBD1|TRBV18
CASSLGQGVREQYF
TGTGCCAGCTCATTGGGACAGGGGGTCCGAGAGCAGTACTTC
>-|TRBJ1-1|-|TRBV6-1
CASSVQGAAALAEAFF
TGTGCCAGCAGTGTGCAAGGGGCCGCAGCCCTCGCTGAAGCTTTCTTT
>once|TRBJ2-3|-|TRBV5-1
CASSLGHSDTDTQYF
TGCGCCAGCAGCCTCGGACACAGCGACACAGATACGCAGTATTTT
>once|TRBJ2-7|TRBD1|TRBV18
CASSFRQGPSYEQYF
TGTGCCAGCTCATTCCGACAGGGGCCTTCCTACGAGCAGTACTTC
>few|TRBJ1-5|-|TRBV21-1
CASSKPGSQHF
TGTGCCAGCAGCAAACCGGGGTCCCAGCATTTT
>-|TRBJ2-3|-|TRBV2
CASSGGPLGDTQYF
TGTGCCAGCAGTGGGGGCCCGTTAGGTGATACGCAGTATTTT
>-|TRBJ2-5|TRBD2|TRBV18
CASSPPSGETQYF
TGTGCCAGCTCACCACCTAGCGGGGAGACCCAGTACTTC
>-|TRBJ2-3|TRBD1|TRBV5-1
CASAGQGRGDTQYF
TGCGCCAGCGCCGGACAGGGGAGGGGAGATACGCAGTATTTT
>-|TRBJ2-5|TRBD1|TRBV28
CASSFLGTGVQETQYF
TGTGCCAGCAGTTTTTTGGGGACAGGGGTACAAGAGACCCAGTACTTC
>-|TRBJ2-1|TRBD2|TRBV7-3
CASSKSTSGSQNEQFF
TGTGCCAGCAGCAAATCGACTAGCGGGAGTCAGAATGAGCAGTTCTTC
>-|TRBJ1-1|TRBD1|TRBV5-1
CASSLDPRGTGLSTEAFF
TGCGCCAGCAGCTTGGACCCGCGAGGGACAGGGTTGTCCACTGAAGCTTTCTTT
>-|TRBJ2-7|-|TRBV19
CASSIGDRPYEQYF
TGTGCCAGTAGTATAGGCGACAGGCCCTACGAGCAGTACTTC
>-|TRBJ2-2|TRBD2|TRBV7-3
CASSYGGRAGELFF
TGTGCCAGCAGCTACGGCGGGAGGGCCGGGGAGCTGTTTTTT
>once|TRBJ2-3|TRBD1|TRBV7-9
CASSLERTGPDTQYF
TGTGCCAGCAGCTTAGAGAGGACAGGCCCAGATACGCAGTATTTT
>-|TRBJ1-1|TRBD1|TRBV11-3
CASSPGQGSNTEAFF
TGTGCCAGCAGCCCTGGACAGGGGTCGAACACTGAAGCTTTCTTT
>-|TRBJ1-2|-|TRBV10-3
CAISESQEFNYGYTF
TGTGCCATCAGTGAGTCACAGGAATTCAACTATGGCTACACCTTC
>-|TRBJ1-2|TRBD1|TRBV28
CASSFRQGTGYTF
TGTGCCAGCAGTTTCAGACAGGGTACTGGCTACACCTTC
>once|TRBJ2-7|-|TRBV10-2
CASSDTPSPYEQYF
TGCGCCAGTTCTGACACCCCTAGCCCCTACGAGCAGTACTTC
>-|TRBJ1-3|-|TRBV6-6
CASRSGARGNTIYF
TGTGCCAGCAGGTCAGGGGCGAGGGGAAACACCATATATTTT
>-|TRBJ1-1|-|TRBV15
CATSRDWANTEAFF
TGTGCCACCAGCAGAGATTGGGCGAACACTGAAGCTTTCTTT
>-|TRBJ2-1|-|TRBV5-4
CASSLPSSYNEQFF
TGTGCCAGCAGCTTGCCGAGCTCCTACAATGAGCAGTTCTTC
>few|TRBJ1-2|TRBD1|TRBV30
CAWSYSGTDGYTF
TGTGCCTGGAGTTATTCCGGGACAGATGGCTACACCTTC
>-|TRBJ1-4|-|TRBV9
CASAEGATNEKLFF
TGTGCCAGCGCCGAGGGTGCAACTAATGAAAAACTGTTTTTT
>few|TRBJ2-7|TRBD1|TRBV28
CASNPGQAPGEQYF
TGTGCCAGCAACCCTGGACAGGCACCGGGCGAGCAGTACTTC
>-|TRBJ1-2|-|TRBV28
CASSHRHLRQYGYTF
TGTGCCAGCAGCCACAGACATCTTCGGCAGTATGGCTACACCTTC
>once|TRBJ2-7|TRBD2|TRBV12-5
CASGGGSDRPSYEQYF
TGTGCTAGTGGGGGGGGGTCGGATCGACCTTCCTACGAGCAGTACTTC
>-|TRBJ2-1|-|TRBV9
CASSVEELEFMNEQFF
TGTGCCAGCAGCGTAGAGGAGCTTGAATTTATGAATGAGCAGTTCTTC
>-|TRBJ2-7|TRBD2|TRBV5-4
CASSLERENEQYF
TGTGCCAGCAGCTTGGAGCGGGAGAACGAGCAGTACTTC
>-|TRBJ1-1|TRBD1|TRBV5-1
CATRQGEVNTEAFF
TGCGCCACCCGACAGGGAGAGGTGAACACTGAAGCTTTCTTT
>once|TRBJ1-1|TRBD1|TRBV7-2
CASSSQGATNTEAFF
TGTGCCAGCAGCTCCCAGGGGGCAACGAACACTGAAGCTTTCTTT
>-|TRBJ2-4|TRBD2|TRBV6-1
CASSVGLAGEVQYF
TGTGCCAGCAGTGTGGGACTAGCGGGAGAGGTTCAGTACTTC
>-|TRBJ2-1|-|TRBV9
CASSVGAQAYNEQFF
TGTGCCAGCAGCGTAGGGGCTCAGGCCTACAATGAGCAGTTCTTC
>-|TRBJ2-1|TRBD1|TRBV4-1
CASSQVGTGTYNEQFF
TGCGCCAGTAGCCAAGTAGGGACAGGCACCTACAATGAGCAGTTCTTC
>once|TRBJ2-5|TRBD2|TRBV30
CAWKPSGRAGETQYF
TGTGCCTGGAAACCTAGCGGGAGGGCCGGGGAGACCCAGTACTTC
>-|TRBJ1-1|-|TRBV28
CATKGLRNTEAFF
TGTGCCACCAAGGGACTGCGGAACACTGAAGCTTTCTTT
>-|TRBJ2-7|-|TRBV29-1
CSVYLDRSYEQYF
TGCAGCGTGTACCTAGACCGGTCCTACGAGCAGTACTTC
>-|TRBJ2-1|-|TRBV7-3
CASSPRTSYNEQFF
TGTGCCAGCAGCCCGCGGACTTCCTACAATGAGCAGTTCTTC
>-|TRBJ2-1|TRBD1|TRBV13
CASSLGQGAVNEQFF
TGTGCCAGCAGCTTAGGACAGGGGGCTGTGAATGAGCAGTTCTTC
>-|TRBJ2-7|TRBD2|TRBV18
CASSFSVAGEGEQYF
TGTGCCAGCTCCTTCTCGGTAGCGGGAGAGGGCGAGCAGTACTTC